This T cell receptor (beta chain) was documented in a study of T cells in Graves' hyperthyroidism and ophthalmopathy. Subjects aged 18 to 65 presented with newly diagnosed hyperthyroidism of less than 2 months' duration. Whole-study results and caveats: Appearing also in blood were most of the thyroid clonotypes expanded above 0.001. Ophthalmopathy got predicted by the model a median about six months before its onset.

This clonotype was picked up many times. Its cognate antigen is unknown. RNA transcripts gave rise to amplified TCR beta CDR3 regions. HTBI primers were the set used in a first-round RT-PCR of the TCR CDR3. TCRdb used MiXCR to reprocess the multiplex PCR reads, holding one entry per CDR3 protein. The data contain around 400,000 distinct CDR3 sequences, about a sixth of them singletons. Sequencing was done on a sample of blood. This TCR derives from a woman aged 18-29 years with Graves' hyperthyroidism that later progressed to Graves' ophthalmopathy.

CDR3 DNA sequence: TGTGCCAGCAGCTTGGAGCTAGCGGGACTGGGCAATGAGCAGTTCTTC. It translates to CASSLELAGLGNEQFF. This chain uses TRBV5-5 with TRBJ2-1, with 9 nucleotides matching TRBD2. This CDR3 is built from 16 residues. CDR1 SGHKS and CDR2 YYEKEE come from the germline V gene (reference sequence). Losses at the gene ends were 0 bases for V and 6 bases for J; bases not matched to a gene: 7.